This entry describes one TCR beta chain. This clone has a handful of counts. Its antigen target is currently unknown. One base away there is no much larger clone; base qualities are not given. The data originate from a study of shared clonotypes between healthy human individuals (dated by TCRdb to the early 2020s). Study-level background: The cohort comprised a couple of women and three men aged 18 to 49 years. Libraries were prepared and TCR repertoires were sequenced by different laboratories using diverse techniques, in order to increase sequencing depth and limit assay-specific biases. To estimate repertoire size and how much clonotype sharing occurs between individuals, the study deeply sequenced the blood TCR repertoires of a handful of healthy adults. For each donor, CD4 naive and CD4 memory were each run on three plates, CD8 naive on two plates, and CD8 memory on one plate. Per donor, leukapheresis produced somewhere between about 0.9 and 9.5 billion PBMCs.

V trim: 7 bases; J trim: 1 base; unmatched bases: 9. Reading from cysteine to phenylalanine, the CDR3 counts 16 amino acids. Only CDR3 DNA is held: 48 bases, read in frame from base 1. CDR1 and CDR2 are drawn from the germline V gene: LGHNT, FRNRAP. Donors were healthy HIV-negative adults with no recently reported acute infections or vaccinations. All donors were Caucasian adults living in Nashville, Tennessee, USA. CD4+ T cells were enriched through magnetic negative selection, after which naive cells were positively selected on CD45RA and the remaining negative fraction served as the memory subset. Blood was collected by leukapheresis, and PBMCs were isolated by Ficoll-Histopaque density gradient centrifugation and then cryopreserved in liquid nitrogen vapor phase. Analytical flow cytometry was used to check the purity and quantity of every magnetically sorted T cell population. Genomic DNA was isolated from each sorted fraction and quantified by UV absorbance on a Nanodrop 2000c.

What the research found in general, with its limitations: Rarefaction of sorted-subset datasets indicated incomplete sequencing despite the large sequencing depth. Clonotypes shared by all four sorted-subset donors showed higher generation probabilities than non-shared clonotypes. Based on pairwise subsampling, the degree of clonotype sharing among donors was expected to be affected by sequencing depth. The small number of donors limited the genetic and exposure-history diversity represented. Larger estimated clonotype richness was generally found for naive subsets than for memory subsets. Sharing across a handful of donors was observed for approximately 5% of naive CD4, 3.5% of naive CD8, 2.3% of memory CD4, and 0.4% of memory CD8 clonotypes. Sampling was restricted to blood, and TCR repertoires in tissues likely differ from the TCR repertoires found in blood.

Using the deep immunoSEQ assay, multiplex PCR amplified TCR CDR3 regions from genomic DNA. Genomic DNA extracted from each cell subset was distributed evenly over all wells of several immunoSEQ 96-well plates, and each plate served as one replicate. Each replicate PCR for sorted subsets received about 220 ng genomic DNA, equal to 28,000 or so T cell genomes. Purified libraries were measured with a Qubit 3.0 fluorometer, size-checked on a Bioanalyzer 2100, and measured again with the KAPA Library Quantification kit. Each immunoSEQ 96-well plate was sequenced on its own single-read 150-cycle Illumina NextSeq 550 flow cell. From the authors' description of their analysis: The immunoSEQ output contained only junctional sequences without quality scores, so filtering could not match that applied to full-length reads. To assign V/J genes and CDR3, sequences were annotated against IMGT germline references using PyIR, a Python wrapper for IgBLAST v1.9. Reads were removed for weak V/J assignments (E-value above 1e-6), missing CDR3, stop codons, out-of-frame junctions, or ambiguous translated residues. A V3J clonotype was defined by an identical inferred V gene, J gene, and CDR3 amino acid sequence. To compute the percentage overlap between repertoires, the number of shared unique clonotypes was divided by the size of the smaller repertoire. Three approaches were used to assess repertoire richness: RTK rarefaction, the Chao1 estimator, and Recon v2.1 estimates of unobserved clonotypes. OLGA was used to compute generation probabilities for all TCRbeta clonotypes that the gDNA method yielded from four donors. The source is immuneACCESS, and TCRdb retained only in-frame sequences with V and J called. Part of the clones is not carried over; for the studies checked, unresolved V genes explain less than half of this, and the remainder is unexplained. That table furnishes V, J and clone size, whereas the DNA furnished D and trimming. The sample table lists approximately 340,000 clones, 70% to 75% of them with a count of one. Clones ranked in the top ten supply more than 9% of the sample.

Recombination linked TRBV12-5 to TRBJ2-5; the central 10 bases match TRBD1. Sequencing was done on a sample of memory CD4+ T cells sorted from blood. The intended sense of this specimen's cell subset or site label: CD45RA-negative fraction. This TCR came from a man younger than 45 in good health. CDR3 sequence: CASATGDRGFQETQYF. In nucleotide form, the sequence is TGTGCTAGTGCTACAGGGGACAGGGGATTCCAAGAGACCCAGTACTTC.